A selection of T cell receptor beta chains follows, all from one sample in a study of blood T cells in healthy people across ages. MiXCR was run by TCRdb on the 5' RACE reads, yielding one entry per CDR3 protein. Of some 1,500,000 distinct CDR3 sequences detected, roughly 43% appear once; the ten largest clones hold under 5%. Material for sequencing was blood. These receptors were obtained from a woman aged 18-29 years in good health. The CDR3 runs from the conserved cysteine through the conserved F or W. A D gene is named only where the DNA matches it firmly. Not every row has a clone size; where given, it reads once, few, many or a size class.

d_gene | abundance | j_gene | v_gene | CDR3aa | CDR3nt
. | . | TRBJ1-2 | TRBV7-2 | CASSSWGQSSYTF | TGTGCCAGCAGCTCCTGGGGGCAGTCGAGCTACACCTTC
TRBD1 | . | TRBJ2-1 | TRBV6-5 | CASTKGGQGNGQFF | TGTGCCAGCACGAAGGGGGGACAGGGCAATGGGCAGTTCTTC
. | many | TRBJ1-5 | TRBV20-1 | CSARGSSNQPQHF | TGCAGTGCTAGGGGGAGTAGCAATCAGCCCCAGCATTTT
. | . | TRBJ2-1 | TRBV20-1 | CSADRTGGRNEQFF | TGCAGTGCCGACAGGACGGGGGGCAGGAATGAGCAGTTCTTC
. | . | TRBJ1-1 | TRBV9 | CASRVEMDGNTEAFF | TGTGCCAGCAGAGTGGAGATGGACGGCAACACTGAAGCTTTCTTT
TRBD2 | few | TRBJ2-1 | TRBV12-5 | CASGLVYSGGPEQFF | TGTGCTAGTGGTTTGGTGTATAGCGGGGGCCCTGAGCAGTTCTTC
TRBD1 | . | TRBJ2-7 | TRBV7-2 | CASSYADRGGEQYF | TGTGCCAGCAGCTACGCCGACAGGGGTGGCGAGCAGTACTTC
. | . | TRBJ2-3 | TRBV4-1 | CASSITETSTDTQYF | TGCGCCAGCAGCATTACAGAAACTAGCACAGATACGCAGTATTTT
. | . | TRBJ2-1 | TRBV29-1 | CSVPSPGRGQFF | TGCAGCGTCCCGAGCCCGGGACGGGGGCAGTTCTTC
TRBD2 | few | TRBJ2-7 | TRBV6-6 | CASSYSGAGGPYEQYF | TGTGCCAGCAGTTACTCGGGAGCGGGGGGTCCCTACGAGCAGTACTTC
TRBD2 | . | TRBJ2-7 | TRBV12-3/TRBV12-4 | CASSFPTSGVYEQYF | TGTGCCAGCAGTTTCCCGACTAGCGGAGTCTACGAGCAGTACTTC
TRBD1 | few | TRBJ1-2 | TRBV7-9 | CASSTGTASYGYTF | TGTGCCAGCAGCACTGGGACAGCTTCCTATGGCTACACCTTC
. | . | TRBJ2-1 | TRBV5-1 | CASSHRDYNEQFF | TGCGCCAGCAGCCACCGGGACTACAATGAGCAGTTCTTC
TRBD1 | . | TRBJ2-3 | TRBV7-3 | CASSSGQGQDTQYF | TGTGCCAGCAGCTCGGGACAGGGGCAGGATACGCAGTATTTT
. | once | TRBJ2-7 | TRBV20-1 | CSARDRLASSYNEQYF | TGCAGTGCTAGAGATCGGCTAGCCAGCTCCTACAATGAGCAGTACTTC
TRBD1 | . | TRBJ1-4 | TRBV9 | CASSVGGQMNEKLFF | TGTGCCAGCAGCGTGGGGGGACAGATGAATGAAAAACTGTTTTTT
TRBD2 | . | TRBJ2-4 | TRBV20-1 | CSARFSSGRNIQYF | TGCAGTGCTAGATTCTCTAGCGGGAGAAACATTCAGTACTTC